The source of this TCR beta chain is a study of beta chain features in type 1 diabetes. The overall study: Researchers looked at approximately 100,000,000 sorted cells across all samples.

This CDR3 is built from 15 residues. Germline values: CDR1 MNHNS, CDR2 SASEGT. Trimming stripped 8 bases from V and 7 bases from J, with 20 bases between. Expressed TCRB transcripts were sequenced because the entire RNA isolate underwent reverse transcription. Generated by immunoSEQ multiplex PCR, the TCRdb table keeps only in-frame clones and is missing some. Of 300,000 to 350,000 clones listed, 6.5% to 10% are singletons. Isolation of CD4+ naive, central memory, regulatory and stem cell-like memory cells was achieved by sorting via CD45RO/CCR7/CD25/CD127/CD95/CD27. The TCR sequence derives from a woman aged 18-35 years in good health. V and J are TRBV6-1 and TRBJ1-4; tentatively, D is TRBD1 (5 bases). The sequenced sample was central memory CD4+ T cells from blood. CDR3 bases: TGTGCCAGCTTTGATATCAGACGGGACGGTGAAAAACTGTTTTTT. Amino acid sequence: CASFDIRRDGEKLFF.